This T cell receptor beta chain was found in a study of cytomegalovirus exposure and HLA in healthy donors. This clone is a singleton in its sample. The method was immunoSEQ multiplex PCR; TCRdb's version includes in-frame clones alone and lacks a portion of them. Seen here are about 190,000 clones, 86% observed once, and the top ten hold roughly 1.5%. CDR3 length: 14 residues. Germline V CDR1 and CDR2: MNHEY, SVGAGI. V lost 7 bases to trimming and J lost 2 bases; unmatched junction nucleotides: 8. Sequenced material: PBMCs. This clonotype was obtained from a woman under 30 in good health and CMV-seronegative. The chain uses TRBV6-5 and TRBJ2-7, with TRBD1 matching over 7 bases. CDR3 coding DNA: TGTGCCAGCACCCGAGGGACAGCAACCTACGAGCAGTACTTC. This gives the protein CASTRGTATYEQYF.